The 12 T cell receptor beta chains reported below all come from one sample, sequenced in a study of T-cell reconstitution after alpha-beta-depleted transplantation in children (dated by TCRdb to the mid-2010s). Receptor amplification or capture employed PCR. Instrument on record: Illumina HiSeq 2500. TCR library preparation used molecular barcoding, with unique molecular identifiers applied to normalize quantification of the TCRbeta repertoire. TCRdb's own reprocessing of the public reads used fastp at Q25 and MiXCR and kept productive beta chains. A single entry per CDR3 protein holds the most common genes and DNA from its merged rows. Here the sample has 100,000 to 120,000 distinct CDR3 sequences; 9% to 12% occur a single time. Approximately 8% of the sample is held by the ten biggest clonotypes. This material consisted of PBMCs from the stem cell graft donor, taken from the stem cell graft. The receptors shown here come from a human donor who donated a stem cell graft to a child with acute lymphoblastic leukemia.

This clonotype has at least ten counts. The rearrangement links TRBV19 to TRBJ1-1, with D possibly being TRBD1 (6 bases). With 4 bases removed from V and 2 bases from J, the gap between germline ends came to 14 bases. The CDR3 runs to 15 residues. The germline gives CDR1 LNHDA, CDR2 SQIVND (reference sequence). CDR3 sequence reads: CASSTGARINTEAFF. The CDR3 region has the DNA TGTGCCAGTAGTACAGGGGCCCGGATAAACACTGAAGCTTTCTTT.

Ten or more counts support this clonotype. This chain joins TRBV23-1 and TRBJ2-7; D remains unclear. TRBV23-1 qualifies as an ORF whose function is uncertain. The CDR3 length is 10 residues. Trimming took off 3 bases at V and 7 bases at J, with 4 bases between the two ends. CDR3 DNA sequence: TGCGCCAGCAGTCAGTGTGAGCAGTACTTC. As protein: CASSQCEQYF.

In its sample, this clonotype was seen many times. The chain combines TRBV6-1 with TRBJ1-5; perhaps TRBD1 as D (5 bases). CDR1 is MNHNS, CDR2 SASEGT, per germline. The V end was cut by 7 bases, the J end by 0 bases, with 16 bases between. The CDR3 spans 16 residues. This CDR3 is CASILGGSYSNQPQHF. Written as DNA, the CDR3 is TGTGCCAGCATCCTGGGGGGATCATATAGCAATCAGCCCCAGCATTTT.

This clonotype was detected many times. The CDR3 nucleotides read TGTGCCAGCAGAGGAGTCGGGGCTGATTACAATGAGCAGTTCTTC. Its translation is CASRGVGADYNEQFF. V is TRBV7-9 and J is TRBJ2-1; possibly TRBD1 or TRBD2 for D (5 bases each). Trimming removed 6 bases from V and 4 bases from J, with 16 bases in between. The germline V gene encodes CDR1 SEHNR and CDR2 FQNEAQ (reference sequence). This CDR3 is built from 15 residues. Complete variable domain (other parts from reference TRBV7-9 and TRBJ2-1): DTGVSQNPRHKITKRGQNVTFRCDPISEHNRLYWYRQTLGQGPEFLTYFQNEAQLEKSRLLSDRFSAERPKGSFSTLEIQRTEQGDSAMYLCASRGVGADYNEQFFGPGTRLTVL.

V gene TRBV11-1 combines with J gene TRBJ2-6; TRBD1 is a possible D gene (6 bases). This CDR3 is built from 20 residues. Germline lookup yields CDR1 SGHAT and CDR2 FQDESV (reference sequence). The V end lost 1 base, the J end lost 1 base, and 20 bases lay between the germline ends. The CDR3 bases are TGTGCCAGCAGCTTAGTGAGCATCGGAACAGGGCCATCTGGGGCCAACGTCCTGACTTTC. It encodes CASSLVSIGTGPSGANVLTF.

The sample holds many counts of this clonotype. The chain links TRBV5-1 to TRBJ1-2; 7 nucleotides agree with TRBD1. The CDR3 runs 15 residues. J was trimmed by 3 bases and V by 3 bases; bases with no gene match: 8. From germline, CDR1 is SGHRS and CDR2 YFSETQ. The CDR3 sequence: CASSSPTGWDYGYTF. DNA of the CDR3: TGCGCCAGCAGCTCTCCGACAGGGTGGGACTATGGCTACACCTTC.

This clonotype appeared many times. The V call is TRBV7-8, the J call TRBJ1-4; D is ambiguous. Between the trimmed V and J ends, which lost 5 bases and 8 bases, there was a span of 18 bases. The CDR3 totals 15 residues. Germline V lookup: CDR1 SGHVS, CDR2 FQNEAQ. CDR3 sequence: CASSPPGNLREKLFF. The CDR3 DNA follows: TGTGCCAGCAGCCCCCCGGGTAATTTGAGGGAAAAACTGTTTTTT.

For this clonotype: A much larger clone differs from this one at a single base, so this may be a read error. The V gene is TRBV3-1, the J gene TRBJ1-2, with D perhaps TRBD1 (6 bases). CDR3 length: 15 amino acids. V lost 4 bases, J lost 4 bases, and 16 bases lay in between. Germline V lookup: CDR1 LGHDT, CDR2 YNNKEL (reference sequence). CDR3 DNA: TGTGCCAGCAGCCCAGATCACAGGGCCGCCTATGGCTACACCTTC. This sequence encodes CASSPDHRAAYGYTF. The variable domain in full, with the rest retrieved from reference TRBV3-1 and TRBJ1-2, is DTAVSQTPKYLVTQMGNDKSIKCEQNLGHDTMYWYKQDSKKFLKIMFSYNNKELIINETVPNRFSPKSPDKAHLNLHINSLELGDSAVYFCASSPDHRAAYGYTFGSGTRLTVV.

This clonotype occurred many times. The DNA of the CDR3 is TGCAGCGTTGAAGATCCCCTAACACAGGGTAGGGGAAACCAGCCCCAGCATTTT. It specifies CSVEDPLTQGRGNQPQHF. The chain combines TRBV29-1 with TRBJ1-5; possibly TRBD1 for D (6 bases). Germline CDR1 reads SQVTM; CDR2 reads ANQGSEA. The CDR3 is made up of 18 amino acids. Between the trimmed V and J ends, which lost 0 bases and 7 bases, there was a span of 25 bases.

This clonotype was recorded a few times. The chain has TRBV11-2 and TRBJ2-3; perhaps TRBD1 as D (6 bases). This CDR3 has 19 amino acids. Germline loops: CDR1 SGHAT, CDR2 FQNNGV. V lost 4 bases to trimming and J lost 0 bases, with 23 bases between them. The CDR3 is CASSSRPTGTPDSTDTQYF. CDR3 sequence (DNA): TGTGCCAGCAGCTCGCGACCTACCGGGACACCAGACAGCACAGATACGCAGTATTTT.

This clonotype came up many times. This chain connects TRBV5-1 to TRBJ2-2; tentative D call: TRBD1 (5 bases). Germline V gene sequence: CDR1 SGHRS, CDR2 YFSETQ. Trimming removed 4 bases from V and 3 bases from J, with 13 bases in between. The CDR3 totals 15 residues. The DNA of the CDR3 is TGCGCCAGCAGCAAGGCGGTAGGGGACACCGGGGAGCTGTTTTTT. Translation: CASSKAVGDTGELFF. Full variable domain (outside the CDR3, taken from reference TRBV5-1 and TRBJ2-2): KAGVTQTPRYLIKTRGQQVTLSCSPISGHRSVSWYQQTPGQGLQFLFEYFSETQRNKGNFPGRFSGRQFSNSRSEMNVSTLELGDSALYLCASSKAVGDTGELFFGEGSRLTVL.

This clonotype was seen at least ten times. This rearrangement joins TRBV20-1 to TRBJ2-5, with unresolved D. This CDR3 has 14 amino acids. The germline V gene encodes CDR1 DFQATT and CDR2 SNEGSKA (reference sequence). Trimming shortened V by 3 bases and J by 5 bases, and 16 bases separated the two germline ends. In nucleotides, the CDR3 is TGCAGTGCTAGTCCTGAGCCTTTTCAGGAGACCCAGTACTTC. Translated, it gives CSASPEPFQETQYF.